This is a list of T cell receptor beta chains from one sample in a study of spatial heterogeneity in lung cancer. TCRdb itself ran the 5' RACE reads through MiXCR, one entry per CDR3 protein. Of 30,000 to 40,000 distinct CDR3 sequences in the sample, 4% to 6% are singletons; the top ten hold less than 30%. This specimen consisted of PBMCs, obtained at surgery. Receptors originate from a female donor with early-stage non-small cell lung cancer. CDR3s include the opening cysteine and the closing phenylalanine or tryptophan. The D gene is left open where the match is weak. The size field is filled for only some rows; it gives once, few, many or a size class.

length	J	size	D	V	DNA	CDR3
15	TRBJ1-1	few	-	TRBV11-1	TGTGCCAGCAGCTTATCAGGTTGGGGTGGGACTGAAGCTTTCTTT	CASSLSGWGGTEAFF
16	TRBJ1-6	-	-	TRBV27	TGTGCCAGCAGTTTAAGTTCGTGGCAGGGATATTCACCCCTCCACTTT	CASSLSSWQGYSPLHF
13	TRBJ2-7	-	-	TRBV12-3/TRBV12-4	TGTGCCAGCAGTCTCTCGCTTACCTACGAGCAGTACTTC	CASSLSLTYEQYF
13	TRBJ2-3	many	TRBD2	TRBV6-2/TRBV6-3	TGTGCCAGCACCCTAGCGGGCACAGATACGCAGTATTTT	CASTLAGTDTQYF
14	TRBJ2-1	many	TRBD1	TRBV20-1	TGCAGTGCCCCCAAGACAGGGTCCTACAATGAGCAGTTCTTC	CSAPKTGSYNEQFF
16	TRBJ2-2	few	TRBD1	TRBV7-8	TGTGCCAGCAGCTTAAGGGGGGACAGGGCCACCGGGGAGCTGTTTTTT	CASSLRGDRATGELFF
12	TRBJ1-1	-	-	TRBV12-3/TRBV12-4	TGTGCCAGCAGTTTCTCGGGGACTGAAGCTTTCTTT	CASSFSGTEAFF
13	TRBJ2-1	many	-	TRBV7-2	TGTGCCAGCAGCTTAGCCGGGGGCAGTGAGCAGTTCTTC	CASSLAGGSEQFF
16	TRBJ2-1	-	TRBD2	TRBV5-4	TGTGCCAGCAGCCTCCCTGGTAGCGGGGGCTACAATGAGCAGTTCTTC	CASSLPGSGGYNEQFF
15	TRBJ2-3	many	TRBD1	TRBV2	TGTGCCAGCAGCTGGGGGACAGGCTACACAGATACGCAGTATTTT	CASSWGTGYTDTQYF
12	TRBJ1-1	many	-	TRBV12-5	TGTGCTAGTGGTTTATGGAACACTGAAGCTTTCTTT	CASGLWNTEAFF
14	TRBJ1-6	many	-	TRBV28	TGTGCCAGCAGTTTATTAGCTTATAATTCACCCCTCCACTTT	CASSLLAYNSPLHF
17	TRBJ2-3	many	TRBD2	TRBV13	TGTGCCAGCAGCTTAGGGCCGGGACTAGCGGCGACAGATACGCAGTATTTT	CASSLGPGLAATDTQYF
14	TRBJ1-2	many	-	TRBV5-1	TGCGCCAGCAGCTTTGGCATAGCTAACTATGGCTACACCTTC	CASSFGIANYGYTF
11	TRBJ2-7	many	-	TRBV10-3	TGTGCCATCAGTGACTACTACGAGCAGTACTTC	CAISDYYEQYF
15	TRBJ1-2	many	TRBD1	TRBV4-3	TGCGCCAGCAGCCAGACAGGGGGCGCTTTCTATGGCTACACCTTC	CASSQTGGAFYGYTF
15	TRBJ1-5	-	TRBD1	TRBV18	TGTGCCAGCTCCGGACAGGTAATTAGCAATCAGCCCCAGCATTTT	CASSGQVISNQPQHF
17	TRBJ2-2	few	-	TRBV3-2	TGTGCCAGCAGCCCAAAATTCGGCCACAGCAACACCGGGGAGCTGTTTTTT	CASSPKFGHSNTGELFF
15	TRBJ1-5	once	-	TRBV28	TGTGCCAGCAGTTTTCTCGGGATAATCAATCAGCCCCAGCATTTT	CASSFLGIINQPQHF
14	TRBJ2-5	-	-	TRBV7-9	TGTGCCAGCATCTTGTGGGGCAGGGAAGAGACCCAGTACTTC	CASILWGREETQYF